The 24 T cell receptor beta chains presented below share a single source sample, sequenced in a study of control samples from healthy donors and cancer patients. Sequencing was performed with immunoSEQ multiplex PCR; in TCRdb, only in-frame clones are kept and a portion is missing. The sample's table shows about 190,000 clones. The specimen sequenced was blood. These receptors originate from a woman under 40 in good health.

The rearrangement links TRBV3-1 (or the pseudogene TRBV3-2) to TRBJ1-2; 7 bases fit TRBD1. The CDR3 has 14 residues. V lost 4 bases and J lost 4; bases outside the gene matches: 6. Germline lookup yields CDR1 LGHDT and CDR2 YNNKEL (reference sequence). CDR3 loop: CASSPRQGAYGYTF. CDR3 bases: TGTGCCAGCAGCCCTCGACAGGGAGCCTATGGCTACACCTTC.

This chain links TRBV5-6 with TRBJ1-2; maybe TRBD1 (5 bases). V was trimmed by 5 bases and J by 3 bases, leaving 11 bases between them. Germline lookup yields CDR1 SGHDT and CDR2 YYEEEE. This CDR3 spans 13 amino acids. Here the CDR3 reads CASRLRGDYGYTF. CDR3 nucleotide sequence: TGTGCCAGCAGGTTGCGGGGGGACTATGGCTACACCTTC.

The genes are TRBV30 and TRBJ1-6; maybe TRBD1 (5 bases). This CDR3 has 15 amino acids. CDR1 is GTSNPN, CDR2 SVGIG, per germline (reference sequence). Trimming left V 0 bases short and J 7 bases short, with 13 bases between. CDR3 loop: CAWSVRYRRNSPLHF. As DNA, the CDR3 is TGTGCCTGGAGTGTACGTTACAGGAGAAATTCACCCCTCCACTTT.

The genes are TRBV6-2 or TRBV6-3 and TRBJ2-1; D is undetermined. Trimming removed 5 bases from V and 6 bases from J, with 8 bases in between. The CDR3 has 12 amino acids. Germline assignment: CDR1 MNHEY and CDR2 SVGEGT. DNA of the CDR3: TGTGCCAGCAGTCTCCAGCGCAATGAGCAGTTCTTC. This sequence encodes CASSLQRNEQFF.

The rearrangement uses TRBV11-2 and TRBJ2-1, with D tentatively TRBD1 (7 bases). The CDR3 is 13 amino acids. The V end lost 5 bases, the J end lost 10 bases, and 15 bases lay between the germline ends. Germline CDR1 is SGHAT and CDR2 is FQNNGV. The CDR3 loop reads CASSPGGGLEQFF. The CDR3 DNA follows: TGTGCCAGCAGCCCAGGAGGGGGCCTCGAGCAGTTCTTC.

The rearrangement joins TRBV3-1 (or the pseudogene TRBV3-2) to TRBJ2-1, with TRBD2 as a possible D gene (5 bases). The CDR3 is 17 amino acids. Trimming left V 1 base short and J 5 bases short, with 18 bases between. Germline V CDR1 and CDR2: LGHDT, YNNKEL (reference sequence). CDR3 sequence: CASSQVRRTLTHNEQFF. The CDR3 coding sequence is TGTGCCAGCAGCCAAGTACGCCGGACTCTTACCCACAATGAGCAGTTCTTC.

The rearrangement links TRBV5-1 to TRBJ2-1; tentative D call: TRBD1 (6 bases). Germline CDR1 SGHRS, CDR2 YFSETQ. V shed 4 bases and J shed 5 bases, with 16 bases lying between them. The CDR3 covers 15 residues. For the CDR3, the DNA is TGCGCCAGCAGCCAAACAGGGCTATCCCACAATGAGCAGTTCTTC. The encoded protein is CASSQTGLSHNEQFF.

As DNA, the CDR3 is TGTGCCAGCAGTGAACTAGCGGGGGGGCCAGATACGCAGTATTTT. Residues: CASSELAGGPDTQYF. The chain couples TRBV6-1 to TRBJ2-3; 12 bases are shared with TRBD2. Germline V gene lookup returns CDR1 MNHNS and CDR2 SASEGT. The J segment lost 4 bases and the V segment lost 2 bases, leaving 1 base of the junction unmatched. CDR3 length: 15 residues.

The chain couples TRBV7-3 to TRBJ1-2; D is unclear. V was pared by 5 bases and J by 7 bases, with 11 bases between. The length of the CDR3 is 12 residues. The germline V gene encodes CDR1 SGHTA and CDR2 FQGTGA. The CDR3 DNA reads as TGTGCCAGCAGCCTATCTCTCGGTGGCTACACCTTC. Residues: CASSLSLGGYTF.

The J gene is TRBJ1-1, the V gene TRBV30; D unresolved. V was clipped by 3 bases and J by 1 base, with 3 bases between them. The CDR3 has 11 residues. Germline V gives CDR1 GTSNPN, CDR2 SVGIG (reference sequence). CDR3 in DNA: TGTGCCTGGAGGGGGAACACTGAAGCTTTCTTT. This translates into CAWRGNTEAFF. The whole variable domain, remainder taken from reference TRBV30 and TRBJ1-1, is SQTIHQWPATLVQPVGSPLSLECTVEGTSNPNLYWYRQAAGRGLQLLFYSVGIGQISSEVPQNLSASRPQDRQFILSSKKLLLSDSGFYLCAWRGNTEAFFGQGTRLTVV.

The J gene is TRBJ1-2, the V gene TRBV6-5; weak D call: TRBD1 (5 bases). Germline lookup yields CDR1 MNHEY and CDR2 SVGAGI. V was clipped by 2 bases and J by 8 bases, with 15 bases between them. This CDR3 contains 14 residues. The CDR3 region has the DNA TGTGCCAGCAGTTACGCCCCTCCTCAGGGAGGCTACACCTTC. Protein product: CASSYAPPQGGYTF.

This sequence joins TRBV7-2 and TRBJ2-3; no clear D gene. The CDR3 extends over 13 amino acids. Germline assignment: CDR1 SGHTA and CDR2 FQGNSA. V lost 0 bases and J 10 bases, leaving 11 bases between the germline ends. The CDR3 region is CASSLARPWSQYF. In DNA form, the CDR3 reads TGTGCCAGCAGCTTAGCCCGGCCGTGGTCGCAGTATTTT.

CDR3 in amino acids: CASSLGTGLSTEQYF. CDR3 bases: TGTGCCAGCAGCTTAGGGACAGGACTATCTACCGAGCAGTACTTC. This chain uses TRBV11-2 with TRBJ2-7; a weak D match, TRBD1 (7 bases). Deletions cut 1 base from V and 6 bases from J, with 16 bases between. From germline, CDR1 is SGHAT and CDR2 FQNNGV. This CDR3 spans 15 amino acids. The variable domain in full, with the rest retrieved from reference TRBV11-2 and TRBJ2-7, is EAGVAQSPRYKIIEKRQSVAFWCNPISGHATLYWYQQILGQGPKLLIQFQNNGVVDDSQLPKDRFSAERLKGVDSTLKIQPAKLEDSAVYLCASSLGTGLSTEQYFGPGTRLTVT.

J is TRBJ2-1 and V is TRBV29-1; D tentatively fits TRBD1 or TRBD2 (5 bases each). This CDR3 is built from 14 residues. CDR1 is SQVTM, CDR2 ANQGSEA, per germline. Trimming left V 4 bases short and J 3 bases short, with 13 bases between. CDR3 sequence (DNA): TGCAGCGTTGCCCGAGGTGGGGGCTACAATGAGCAGTTCTTC. Amino acid sequence: CSVARGGGYNEQFF.

The gene calls are TRBV5-8 and TRBJ1-1; D gene uncertain. CDR1 and CDR2 (germline): SGHTS, YDEGEE. V was cut by 4 bases and J by 7 bases, with 11 bases left in between. There are 12 residues in the CDR3. This CDR3 reads CASSPAGDEAFF. The CDR3 DNA reads as TGTGCCAGCAGCCCGGCCGGGGATGAAGCTTTCTTT.

V is TRBV5-1 and J is TRBJ1-1; D may be TRBD1 (5 bases). Looked up from germline, CDR1 is SGHRS and CDR2 is YFSETQ. The CDR3 has 15 amino acids. The V gene lost 3 bases and the J gene lost 0 bases, with 12 bases spanning the gap. Here the CDR3 reads CASSWAGAVNTEAFF. CDR3 DNA sequence: TGCGCCAGCAGCTGGGCCGGGGCCGTGAACACTGAAGCTTTCTTT. Full variable domain (missing parts from reference TRBV5-1 and TRBJ1-1): KAGVTQTPRYLIKTRGQQVTLSCSPISGHRSVSWYQQTPGQGLQFLFEYFSETQRNKGNFPGRFSGRQFSNSRSEMNVSTLELGDSALYLCASSWAGAVNTEAFFGQGTRLTVV.

The genes are TRBV5-1 and TRBJ2-5; 12 bases align to TRBD2. This CDR3 has 18 residues. CDR1 is SGHRS and CDR2 is YFSETQ in the germline V gene. J gave up 4 bases and V 2 bases, and 12 bases lay outside the gene matches. Written as DNA, the CDR3 is TGCGCCAGCAGCTTTCGGACTAGCGGGGCCCCCAAAGGAGAGACCCAGTACTTC. It is translated as CASSFRTSGAPKGETQYF.

The V call is TRBV28, the J call TRBJ1-5; the D gene is possibly TRBD1 (6 bases). The CDR3 runs 15 residues. Germline values: CDR1 MDHEN, CDR2 SYDVKM. The V end was cut by 7 bases, the J end by 1 base, with 14 bases between. This CDR3 is CASKGGFLSNQPQHF. The CDR3 DNA follows: TGTGCCAGCAAGGGGGGGTTCCTAAGCAATCAGCCCCAGCATTTT.

This sequence joins TRBV30 and TRBJ2-3; TRBD1 aligns across 7 bases. Per germline, CDR1 GTSNPN and CDR2 SVGIG (reference sequence). V lost 2 bases, J lost 6 bases, and 5 bases stayed unmatched. CDR3 length: 13 residues. CDR3 DNA sequence: TGTGCCTGGAGTCCGCGGACAGGCGATACGCAGTATTTT. Translation: CAWSPRTGDTQYF. Full variable domain (rest looked up from reference TRBV30 and TRBJ2-3): SQTIHQWPATLVQPVGSPLSLECTVEGTSNPNLYWYRQAAGRGLQLLFYSVGIGQISSEVPQNLSASRPQDRQFILSSKKLLLSDSGFYLCAWSPRTGDTQYFGPGTRLTVL.

The chain combines TRBV5-5 with TRBJ1-2; 7 bases agree with TRBD1. Germline CDR1 SGHKS, CDR2 YYEKEE (reference sequence). With 7 bases clipped from V and 8 bases from J, the junction kept 8 bases outside the gene matches. This CDR3 contains 12 residues. The CDR3 region is CASSLDRVGYTF. CDR3 bases: TGTGCCAGCTCATTAGACAGGGTGGGCTACACCTTC.

The chain has TRBV27 and TRBJ2-7, with unresolved D. V was shortened by 3 bases and J by 3 bases, with 9 bases between the two germline ends. This CDR3 contains 13 residues. The germline V gene encodes CDR1 MNHEY and CDR2 SMNVEV (reference sequence). The CDR3 protein is CASSFVGDYEQYF. Written as DNA, the CDR3 is TGTGCCAGCAGTTTTGTGGGTGACTACGAGCAGTACTTC.

J is TRBJ2-7 and V is TRBV19; the match to TRBD1 covers 9 bases. After removal of 4 bases from V and 2 bases from J, the junction contained 6 bases not matched to a gene. The CDR3 extends over 15 amino acids. Per germline, CDR1 LNHDA and CDR2 SQIVND (reference sequence). CDR3 in amino acids: CASSTGTGTTYEQYF. The CDR3 DNA reads as TGTGCCAGTAGTACCGGGACAGGGACAACCTACGAGCAGTACTTC.

This chain uses TRBV6-5 with TRBJ1-6, with D maybe TRBD1 (5 bases). Per germline, CDR1 MNHEY and CDR2 SVGAGI. The CDR3 loop spans 14 amino acids. The V end lost 6 bases, the J end lost 8 bases, and 14 bases lay between the germline ends. The CDR3 here is CASSPGRGDSPLHF. The CDR3 region has the DNA TGTGCCAGCAGCCCAGGGAGAGGCGATTCACCCCTCCACTTT.

This chain uses TRBV28 with TRBJ1-2; possibly TRBD1 for D (5 bases). Per the germline V gene, CDR1 is MDHEN and CDR2 is SYDVKM. This CDR3 is 14 amino acids long. Trimming removed 4 bases from V and 8 bases from J, with 17 bases in between. The CDR3 loop is CASSSPSGLSGYTF. CDR3 nucleotide sequence: TGTGCCAGCAGTTCTCCCTCAGGGCTGTCGGGCTACACCTTC.